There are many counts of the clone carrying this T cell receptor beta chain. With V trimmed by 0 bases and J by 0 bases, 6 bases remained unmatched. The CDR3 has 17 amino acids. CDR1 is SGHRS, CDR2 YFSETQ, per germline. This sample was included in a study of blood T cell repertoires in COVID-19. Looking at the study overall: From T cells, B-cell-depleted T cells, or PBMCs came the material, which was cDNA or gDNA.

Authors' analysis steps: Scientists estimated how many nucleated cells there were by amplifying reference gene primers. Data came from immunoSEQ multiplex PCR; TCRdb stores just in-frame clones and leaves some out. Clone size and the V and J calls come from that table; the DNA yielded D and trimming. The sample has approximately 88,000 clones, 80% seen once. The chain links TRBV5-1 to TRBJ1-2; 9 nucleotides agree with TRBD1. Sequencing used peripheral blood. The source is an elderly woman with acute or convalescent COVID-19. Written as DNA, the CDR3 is TGCGCCAGCAGCTTGGGTGGGACAGGGCGAGCTAACTATGGCTACACCTTC. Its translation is CASSLGGTGRANYGYTF.